This T cell receptor (beta chain) was sequenced during a study of T cells in pancreatic ductal adenocarcinoma. Of note for this clone: Antigen: not known.

The V and J ends lost 4 bases and 2 bases respectively, with 12 bases between them. The CDR3 sequence is 15 residues long. CDR1 and CDR2 from the germline V gene are SGHRS and YFSETQ. No neoadjuvant therapy was given to the selected pancreatic ductal adenocarcinoma patients before their surgery. The method was immunoSEQ multiplex PCR; TCRdb's version includes in-frame clones alone and lacks a portion of them. The table shows approximately 97,000 clones, with 90% to 95% occurring only once. Broader study findings: Unique clonotypes were around 8-fold more numerous in blood than in tumor.

V and J are TRBV5-1 and TRBJ1-4, with D maybe TRBD1 (5 bases). The receptor was derived from a human donor with pancreatic ductal adenocarcinoma. The sample comprised PBMCs. The CDR3 reads CASSPGGGTNEKLFF. CDR3 bases: TGCGCCAGCAGCCCCGGCGGGGGTACTAATGAAAAACTGTTTTTT.